There are a few counts of the clone carrying this TCR beta chain. Alongside a J-beta primer mix, a sample-barcoded 5' primer served in a second PCR lasting about 7 to 11 cycles. TCRdb reprocessed the 5' RACE reads via MiXCR and lists one record per CDR3 protein. In the table there are approximately 780,000 distinct CDR3 sequences, 20% to 30% of which are singletons. The data derive from a study of blood T cells in healthy people across ages. This CDR3 has 14 residues. Germline loops: CDR1 SNHLY, CDR2 FYNNEI. The ends were cut back, 7 bases at V and 0 bases at J, with 12 bases in the middle. These data also formed part of another study, on T cells of mothers and their children.

Sequencing was performed on blood. The V and J genes are TRBV2 and TRBJ2-5; a weak D match, TRBD2 (6 bases). The receptor was derived from a boy aged 5 to 17 in good health. The CDR3 region has the DNA TGTGCCAGCAAATTAGCGGTGTACCAAGAGACCCAGTACTTC. This encodes CASKLAVYQETQYF.